This T cell receptor (beta chain) was found in a study of monozygotic twins with cystic fibrosis. About the research overall: Library input was about 3 micrograms of fragmented DNA, with approximately 14 PCR cycles.

General observations from the study: In 13 of 16 pairs, V gene usage was closest to the co-twin's.

This CDR3 region has 13 residues. V was pared by 3 bases and J by 3 bases, with 7 bases between. Per the germline V gene, CDR1 is SGHRS and CDR2 is YFSETQ. On this clone itself: As yet, its antigen is unknown.

The repertoire was sequenced with immunoSEQ multiplex PCR; TCRdb's copy has only in-frame clones and lacks some. Of 20,000 to 30,000 clones listed, roughly 97% were seen once; the top ten hold 2.7%. The receptor was derived from a girl aged 2 to 10 with cystic fibrosis. This rearrangement joins TRBV5-1 to TRBJ1-5; no firm D call. Specimen: blood. The CDR3 sequence: CASSSGLNQPQHF. As DNA, the CDR3 is TGCGCCAGCAGCTCCGGCCTCAATCAGCCCCAGCATTTT. The full variable domain, in which reference TRBV5-1 and TRBJ1-5 provide the parts outside the CDR3, is KAGVTQTPRYLIKTRGQQVTLSCSPISGHRSVSWYQQTPGQGLQFLFEYFSETQRNKGNFPGRFSGRQFSNSRSEMNVSTLELGDSALYLCASSSGLNQPQHFGDGTRLSIL.